The 17 T cell receptor beta chains listed next were all sequenced from one sample in a study of blood T cell dynamics during melanoma immunotherapy. The protocol was immunoSEQ multiplex PCR, while the TCRdb copy is restricted to in-frame clones and leaves out a portion. Counted here are more than 12,000 clones, 80% to 95% occurring once; the ten biggest clones make up less than 0.95%. As to time point: week 3, after first cycle of checkpoint inhibitor. The material was blood, obtained from a patient treated with checkpoint blockade. The receptors stem from a human donor with melanoma.

The V and J genes are TRBV30 and TRBJ1-5; a possible D gene is TRBD1 (6 bases). With 1 base removed from V and 3 bases from J, the gap between germline ends came to 10 bases. Germline CDR1 is GTSNPN and CDR2 is SVGIG (reference sequence). The length of the CDR3 is 14 residues. This CDR3 reads CAWSGDTLNQPQHF. The CDR3 DNA follows: TGTGCCTGGAGTGGGGACACACTCAATCAGCCCCAGCATTTT. Full variable domain (outside the CDR3, taken from reference TRBV30 and TRBJ1-5): SQTIHQWPATLVQPVGSPLSLECTVEGTSNPNLYWYRQAAGRGLQLLFYSVGIGQISSEVPQNLSASRPQDRQFILSSKKLLLSDSGFYLCAWSGDTLNQPQHFGDGTRLSIL.

The chain is built from TRBV2 and TRBJ2-7, with D perhaps given as TRBD1 or TRBD2 (5 bases each). V lost 7 bases and J lost 3, with 13 bases in between. This CDR3 contains 13 residues. The V gene's germline CDR1 is SNHLY and CDR2 FYNNEI. CDR3 region: CASTGWGNYEQYF. CDR3 sequence (DNA): TGTGCCAGCACGGGCTGGGGGAACTACGAGCAGTACTTC.

The chain carries TRBV5-3 and TRBJ2-1; TRBD2 matches at 7 bases. TRBV5-3 is designated an ORF whose function remains uncertain. The V segment lost 4 bases and the J segment 4 bases; nucleotides outside the gene matches: 8. This CDR3 contains 15 residues. In DNA, the CDR3 is TGTGCCAGAAGCACTCGACTAGCAGCTTACAATGAGCAGTTCTTC. It encodes CARSTRLAAYNEQFF.

The genes are TRBV7-3 and TRBJ2-3; no clear D. Trimming stripped 1 base from V and 5 bases from J, with 7 bases between. This CDR3 region has 13 residues. Germline V lookup: CDR1 SGHTA, CDR2 FQGTGA. CDR3 in amino acids: CASSLRPGDTQYF. The DNA of the CDR3 is TGTGCCAGCAGCTTAAGGCCTGGAGATACGCAGTATTTT. Supplemented by reference TRBV7-3 and TRBJ2-3, the full variable domain reads GAGVSQTPSNKVTEKGKYVELRCDPISGHTALYWYRQSLGQGPEFLIYFQGTGAADDSGLPNDRFFAVRPEGSVSTLKIQRTERGDSAVYLCASSLRPGDTQYFGPGTRLTVL.

The CDR3 protein is CASSSRDTNEKLFF. In DNA form, the CDR3 reads TGTGCCAGCAGCTCCCGGGACACGAATGAAAAACTGTTTTTT. The chain employs TRBV5-4 and TRBJ1-4, with D possibly TRBD1 on 6 matching bases. Germline assignment: CDR1 SGHNT and CDR2 YYREEE (reference sequence). This CDR3 has 14 residues. Trimming removed 3 bases at V and 5 bases at J, with 11 bases between.

This rearrangement joins TRBV6-6 to TRBJ2-5; perhaps TRBD1 as D (5 bases). Germline V gives CDR1 MNHNY, CDR2 SVGAGI (reference sequence). V was cut by 5 bases and J by 2 bases, with 12 bases left in between. This CDR3 comprises 14 residues. The CDR3 sequence: CASSTQVTQETQYF. DNA for the CDR3: TGTGCCAGCAGTACACAGGTGACACAAGAGACCCAGTACTTC.

V and J are TRBV11-2 and TRBJ1-4; unclear D gene. Trimming took 5 bases from V and 1 from J, leaving 8 bases between them. This CDR3 comprises 14 residues. The germline V gene has CDR1 SGHAT and CDR2 FQNNGV. Here the CDR3 reads CASSPGLTNEKLFF. For the CDR3, the DNA is TGTGCCAGCAGCCCGGGTCTAACTAATGAAAAACTGTTTTTT.

The J gene is TRBJ2-3, the V gene TRBV7-3, with TRBD2 matching over 11 bases. Germline values: CDR1 SGHTA, CDR2 FQGTGA. V shed 1 base and J 4 bases; nucleotides not matched to a gene: 4. This CDR3 contains 16 residues. Here the CDR3 DNA reads TGTGCCAGCAGCTTAATCGCTAGCGGGGGGCCAGATACGCAGTATTTT. Amino acid sequence: CASSLIASGGPDTQYF.

The CDR3 here is CASSLEQQSNEQFF. CDR3 DNA sequence: TGCGCCAGCAGCTTGGAACAGCAATCTAATGAGCAGTTCTTC. The chain employs TRBV5-1 and TRBJ2-1; no reliable D call. The CDR3 is made up of 14 amino acids. V lost 0 bases, J lost 7 bases, and 11 bases lay in between. Germline CDR1 reads SGHRS; CDR2 reads YFSETQ.

This chain uses TRBV6-5 with TRBJ1-2, with D tentatively TRBD1 (5 bases). This CDR3 contains 13 residues. The V gene lost 6 bases and the J gene lost 8 bases, with 16 bases spanning the gap. Germline CDR1 and CDR2: MNHEY and SVGAGI. Here the CDR3 reads CASSPTGRGGYTF. CDR3 in DNA: TGTGCCAGCAGCCCCACGGGGCGTGGGGGCTACACCTTC.

The V call is TRBV6-6, the J call TRBJ1-5; unclear D gene. V was trimmed by 5 bases and J by 0 bases, leaving 8 bases between them. The V gene's germline CDR1 is MNHNY and CDR2 SVGAGI (reference sequence). The CDR3 totals 14 residues. The CDR3 loop is CASSRVFSNQPQHF. The CDR3 DNA reads TGTGCCAGCAGTCGGGTCTTTAGCAATCAGCCCCAGCATTTT.

This rearrangement joins TRBV5-6 to TRBJ1-4; D gene unclear. Looked up from germline, CDR1 is SGHDT and CDR2 is YYEEEE. This CDR3 is built from 15 residues. Trimming took off 4 bases at V and 0 bases at J, with 10 bases between the two ends. Here the CDR3 reads CASSTQVSTNEKLFF. DNA for the CDR3: TGTGCCAGCAGCACGCAGGTTTCAACTAATGAAAAACTGTTTTTT.

This clone was seen only once. The rearrangement uses TRBV2 and TRBJ1-2; D is uncertain. The germline CDR1 and CDR2 sequences are SNHLY and FYNNEI. Trimming removed 6 bases at V and 0 bases at J, with 14 bases between. The CDR3 covers 15 residues. The CDR3 bases are TGTGCCAGCAGGAGTTTTGGGGTGTCTAACTATGGCTACACCTTC. This sequence encodes CASRSFGVSNYGYTF.

This clone came up a few times. The chain recombines TRBV2 with TRBJ2-7; the D gene is possibly TRBD1 (6 bases). This CDR3 comprises 14 residues. V shed 5 bases and J shed 0 bases, with 11 bases lying between them. CDR1 is SNHLY, CDR2 FYNNEI, per germline. CDR3 in DNA: TGTGCCAGCAGTCCCCGGACAGCCTCCTACGAGCAGTACTTC. This translates into CASSPRTASYEQYF.

The chain is built from TRBV11-2 and TRBJ2-7; the D gene is possibly TRBD2 (6 bases). The V gene's germline CDR1 is SGHAT and CDR2 FQNNGV. Trimming shortened V by 4 bases and J by 2 bases, and 24 bases separated the two germline ends. This CDR3 has 18 amino acids. CDR3: CASSYLGLPKVGAYEQYF. The DNA of the CDR3 is TGTGCCAGCAGCTACCTGGGACTTCCGAAGGTCGGAGCCTACGAGCAGTACTTC.

This clone was counted once. The rearrangement joins TRBV5-1 to TRBJ2-3, with a weak D call TRBD1 (6 bases). The germline V and J ends were trimmed by 0 bases and 5 bases, with 13 bases remaining between them. Per germline, CDR1 SGHRS and CDR2 YFSETQ. The CDR3 covers 15 residues. The CDR3 DNA follows: TGCGCCAGCAGCTTGGGAGGGGGAGAGGGAGATACGCAGTATTTT. Amino acid sequence: CASSLGGGEGDTQYF. The complete variable domain, with remaining parts taken from reference TRBV5-1 and TRBJ2-3, reads KAGVTQTPRYLIKTRGQQVTLSCSPISGHRSVSWYQQTPGQGLQFLFEYFSETQRNKGNFPGRFSGRQFSNSRSEMNVSTLELGDSALYLCASSLGGGEGDTQYFGPGTRLTVL.

This clone was picked up one time. The chain uses TRBV15 and TRBJ2-5, with no clear D. Trimming took off 1 base at V and 4 bases at J, with 10 bases between the two ends. CDR3 length: 14 amino acids. CDR1 LNHNV and CDR2 YYDKDF come from the germline V gene (reference sequence). The CDR3 reads CATSRGLGSETQYF. The CDR3 DNA reads TGTGCCACCAGCAGAGGTCTTGGGTCAGAGACCCAGTACTTC.